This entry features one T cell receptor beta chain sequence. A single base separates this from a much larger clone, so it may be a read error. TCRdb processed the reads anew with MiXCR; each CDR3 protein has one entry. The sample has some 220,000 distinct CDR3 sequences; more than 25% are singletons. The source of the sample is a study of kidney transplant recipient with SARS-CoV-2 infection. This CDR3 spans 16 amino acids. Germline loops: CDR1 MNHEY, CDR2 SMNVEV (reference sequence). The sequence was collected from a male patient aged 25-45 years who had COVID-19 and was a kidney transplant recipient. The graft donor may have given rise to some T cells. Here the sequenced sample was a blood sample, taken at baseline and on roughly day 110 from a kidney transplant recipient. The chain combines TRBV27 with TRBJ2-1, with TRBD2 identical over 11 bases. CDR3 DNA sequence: TGTACCAGCACCCTGGGTAGCGGGAGGGCCTGGAATGAGCAGTTCTTC. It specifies CTSTLGSGRAWNEQFF.